The sequence of this T cell receptor (beta chain) was determined in a study of radiation and T cells in renal cell carcinoma. Findings and caveats of the study: Sampling covered only around 1 g of each tumor.

The CDR3 is 15 amino acids. Germline CDR1 reads SEHNR; CDR2 reads FQNEAQ (reference sequence). V gave up 5 bases and J gave up 4 bases, with 17 bases separating them. The table came from immunoSEQ multiplex PCR; TCRdb's copy has only in-frame clones and leaves some out. Of fewer than 10,000 clones listed, around 64% are singletons. Notes on this clone: Its matching antigen is unknown.

Treatment of the sample: treatment-naive control, cytoreductive nephrectomy. Controls were unirradiated tumors from treatment-naive cytoreductive nephrectomy patients. The chain carries TRBV7-9 and TRBJ1-2, with D possibly being TRBD1 (6 bases). The sequences come from tumor tissue, collected from a patient whose treatment was nephrectomy without radiotherapy. The origin of this receptor is a man aged 55 to 70 with renal cell carcinoma. The CDR3 nucleotides read TGTGCCAGCAGCCCGAGGACAGAGGATTTCTATGGCTACACCTTC. Encoded protein: CASSPRTEDFYGYTF. The variable domain in full, with the rest retrieved from reference TRBV7-9 and TRBJ1-2, is DTGVSQNPRHKITKRGQNVTFRCDPISEHNRLYWYRQTLGQGPEFLTYFQNEAQLEKSRLLSDRFSAERPKGSFSTLEIQRTEQGDSAMYLCASSPRTEDFYGYTFGSGTRLTVV.